The rows below give T cell receptor beta chains drawn from one sample of a study of CD8 T cells in ankylosing spondylitis. TCRdb redid the calling of the 5' RACE reads with MiXCR, one entry per CDR3 protein. The table includes hundreds of thousands of distinct CDR3 sequences, roughly 13% detected once. Material for sequencing was blood, either unsorted or a sorted T cell fraction (not recorded which). The receptors were gathered from a male donor with ankylosing spondylitis. The CDR3 runs from the conserved cysteine through the conserved F or W. A D gene is named only where the DNA matches it firmly. The size field is filled for only some rows; it gives once, few, many or a size class.

DNA,CDR3,size,V,J,D
TGCAGCGTCTGGGAGAACACTGAAGCTTTCTTT,CSVWENTEAFF,few,TRBV29-1,TRBJ1-1,.
TGTGCCACAAGGGACAGGGTTTACGGGGAGCTGTTTTTT,CATRDRVYGELFF,.,TRBV24-1,TRBJ2-2,TRBD1
TGTGCCAGCAGCCACCAAATTCGCCATGAGCAGTTCTTC,CASSHQIRHEQFF,many,TRBV3-1,TRBJ2-1,.
TGTGCCAGCAGCGTAGGTCCCTGGGAGCAGTTCTTC,CASSVGPWEQFF,few,TRBV9,TRBJ2-1,.
TGTGCCAGCAGTTTACGGAGGGTGAATCAGCCCCAGCATTTT,CASSLRRVNQPQHF,few,TRBV12-3/TRBV12-4,TRBJ1-5,.
TGTGCCAGCAGCTTAGGGCCCTGGACAGCCTACAATGAGCAGTTCTTC,CASSLGPWTAYNEQFF,few,TRBV7-2,TRBJ2-1,.
TGTGCCATCAACGCGGGACAGTACCAAGAGACCCAGTACTTC,CAINAGQYQETQYF,.,TRBV10-3,TRBJ2-5,.
TGTGCCAGCAGTTACTCTAGTTCACCCCTCCACTTT,CASSYSSSPLHF,.,TRBV6-5,TRBJ1-6,.
TGTGCCACCAGCAGACGGGAGGCAGCAACTAATGAAAAACTGTTTTTT,CATSRREAATNEKLFF,few,TRBV15,TRBJ1-4,.
TGTGCCTGGAGTGTAGAAGGGTTCGCTGGCTACACCTTC,CAWSVEGFAGYTF,.,TRBV30,TRBJ1-2,.
TGTGCCAGCAGCCTAGGGGGGGAGATTAGCGGGAGGCCCTTGAACTTC,CASSLGGEISGRPLNF,many,TRBV7-2,TRBJ2-7,TRBD2
TGTGCCAGCAGCCAAAGGGGACAGGGGGCGAACACCGGGGAGCTGTTTTTT,CASSQRGQGANTGELFF,.,TRBV3-1,TRBJ2-2,TRBD1
TGTGCCAGCAGCTCAGGGGCAGCGTTCAGCTCTGGGGCCAACGTCCTGACTTTC,CASSSGAAFSSGANVLTF,.,TRBV13,TRBJ2-6,.
TGTGCCAGCAATCCGGAGAACTATGGCTACACCTTC,CASNPENYGYTF,.,TRBV6-1,TRBJ1-2,.
TGCAGTGCTTCCGGGACTAGCGGATTCACAGATACGCAGTATTTT,CSASGTSGFTDTQYF,few,TRBV20-1,TRBJ2-3,TRBD2
TGTGCCAGCAGGCCTACAGGGGCCTCCGAGCAGTACTTC,CASRPTGASEQYF,.,TRBV12-3/TRBV12-4,TRBJ2-7,TRBD1
TGTGCCATCAGTGAGTCGACAGTCCGCAATCAGCCCCAGCATTTT,CAISESTVRNQPQHF,.,TRBV10-3,TRBJ1-5,.
TGCAGCGTTGATAGGACAGGGAATGGCTACACCTTC,CSVDRTGNGYTF,.,TRBV29-1,TRBJ1-2,TRBD1
TGTGCCAGCACTTCCCCGATAGCGCCCCACAATGAGCAGTTCTTC,CASTSPIAPHNEQFF,many,TRBV12-3/TRBV12-4,TRBJ2-1,.
TGCGCCAGCAGCCAAGGTGGGGGGGAGCGGAATGAGCAGTTCTTC,CASSQGGGERNEQFF,many,TRBV4-1,TRBJ2-1,TRBD2
TGTGCCAGCAGCTTAAAAGGACAGGACAATGGCTACACCTTC,CASSLKGQDNGYTF,.,TRBV5-6,TRBJ1-2,TRBD1
TGTGCCAGCAGTTCGCTCCCCATGTCACGCGAGCAGTACTTC,CASSSLPMSREQYF,.,TRBV6-2/TRBV6-3,TRBJ2-7,.
TGTGCCAGCAACCTAGGTAACACCGGGGAGCTGTTTTTT,CASNLGNTGELFF,.,TRBV12-3/TRBV12-4,TRBJ2-2,.
TGTGCCAGCAGTGAGGAGGGTGGGAGTGGGAATGAGCAGTTCTTC,CASSEEGGSGNEQFF,many,TRBV2,TRBJ2-1,.
TGTGCCAGTAGTATAGGGTCTTACAATGAGCAGTTCTTC,CASSIGSYNEQFF,few,TRBV19,TRBJ2-1,.
TGCAGTGCTAGAGTTATGGACGGGAGGACTGAAGCTTTCTTT,CSARVMDGRTEAFF,many,TRBV20-1,TRBJ1-1,.
TGCAGTGCTCCGCGGACAGGGGAAGGTGAGCAGTTCTTC,CSAPRTGEGEQFF,.,TRBV20-1,TRBJ2-1,TRBD1